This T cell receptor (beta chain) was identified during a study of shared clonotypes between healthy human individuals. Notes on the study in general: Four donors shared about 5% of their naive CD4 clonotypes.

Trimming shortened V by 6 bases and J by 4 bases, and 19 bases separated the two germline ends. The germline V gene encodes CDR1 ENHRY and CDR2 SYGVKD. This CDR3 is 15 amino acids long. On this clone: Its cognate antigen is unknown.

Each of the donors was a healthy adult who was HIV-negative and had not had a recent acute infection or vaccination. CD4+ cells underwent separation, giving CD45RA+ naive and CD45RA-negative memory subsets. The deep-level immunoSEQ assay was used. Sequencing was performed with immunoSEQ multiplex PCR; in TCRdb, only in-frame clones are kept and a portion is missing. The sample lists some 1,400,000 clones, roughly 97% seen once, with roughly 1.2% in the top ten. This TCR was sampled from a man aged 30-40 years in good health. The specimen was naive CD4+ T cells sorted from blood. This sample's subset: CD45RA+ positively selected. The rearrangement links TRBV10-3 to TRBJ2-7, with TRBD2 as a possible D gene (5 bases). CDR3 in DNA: TGTGCCATCAGGGGTGATAATACCGGGAATTACGAGCAGTACTTC. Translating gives CAIRGDNTGNYEQYF.